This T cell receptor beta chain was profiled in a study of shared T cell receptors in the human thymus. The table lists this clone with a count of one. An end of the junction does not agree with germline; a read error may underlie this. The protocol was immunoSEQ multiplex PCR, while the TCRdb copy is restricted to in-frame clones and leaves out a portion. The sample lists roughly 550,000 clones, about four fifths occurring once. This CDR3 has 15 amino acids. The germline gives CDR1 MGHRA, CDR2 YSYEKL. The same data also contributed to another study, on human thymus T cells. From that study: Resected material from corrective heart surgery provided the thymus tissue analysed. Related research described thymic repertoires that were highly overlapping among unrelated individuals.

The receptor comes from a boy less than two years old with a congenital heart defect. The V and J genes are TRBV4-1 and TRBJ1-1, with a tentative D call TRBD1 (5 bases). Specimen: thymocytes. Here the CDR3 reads CASSQNTGGNAEAFF. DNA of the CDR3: TGCGCCAGCAGCCAGAACACCGGGGGGAACGCTGAAGCTTTCTTT.